This TCR beta chain came from a study of patients and donors after allogeneic stem cell transplantation. TCRdb reprocessed the RT-PCR reads via MiXCR and lists one record per CDR3 protein. This table holds 190,000 or so distinct CDR3 sequences, around two fifths found once. V shed 5 bases and J 5 bases; nucleotides not matched to a gene: 4. The CDR3 runs 15 residues. This clonotype was seen a single time. The TCR sequence derives from a human donor who was either an allogeneic HSCT recipient or a stem cell or donor lymphocyte infusion donor (not recorded which). It is not recorded whose cells these are; they may come from a transplant donor. Sequenced sample: blood, either unsorted or a sorted T cell fraction (not recorded which). The V gene is TRBV12-3 or TRBV12-4, the J gene TRBJ2-1; TRBD1 matches at 12 bases. The CDR3 DNA follows: TGTGCCAGCAGTCCCGGGACAGGGGGCAACAATGAGCAGTTCTTC. Translated, it gives CASSPGTGGNNEQFF.